One sample yielded the 9 T cell receptor beta chains listed below, sequenced in a study of T cell changes during pregnancy in multiple sclerosis. Using immunoSEQ multiplex PCR, the repertoire was profiled, and TCRdb retains in-frame clones only, with some absent. The data hold 55,000 to 85,000 clones, with about 91% observed a single time. The source material was peripheral blood, sampled after pregnancy. All receptors come from a female donor with multiple sclerosis, enrolled in a pregnancy study.

The CDR3 DNA follows: TGCGCCAGCAGCTCCGCCGGACTCTACACAGATACGCAGTATTTT. This gives the protein CASSSAGLYTDTQYF. J is TRBJ2-3 and V is TRBV5-1; D is possibly TRBD2 (5 bases). CDR3 length: 15 residues. V was clipped by 3 bases and J by 2 bases, with 13 bases between them. CDR1 SGHRS and CDR2 YFSETQ come from the germline V gene.

The gene calls are TRBV14 and TRBJ2-7, with TRBD1 identical over 9 bases. The trim removed 3 bases at V and 4 bases at J, leaving 13 bases unmatched. The CDR3 covers 17 residues. CDR1 and CDR2 (germline): SGHDN, FVKESK. The CDR3 reads CASSHTHARDRAYEQYF. In DNA form, the CDR3 reads TGTGCCAGCAGCCATACCCACGCCCGGGACAGGGCATACGAGCAGTACTTC. Combining the CDR3 with reference TRBV14 and TRBJ2-7 gives the whole variable domain EAGVTQFPSHSVIEKGQTVTLRCDPISGHDNLYWYRRVMGKEIKFLLHFVKESKQDESGMPNNRFLAERTGGTYSTLKVQPAELEDSGVYFCASSHTHARDRAYEQYFGPGTRLTVT.

This clone occurred once. The CDR3 nucleotides are TGTGCCAGCAGCGTAGTTCGGGGGGCTAGCACAGATACGCAGTATTTT. Residues: CASSVVRGASTDTQYF. The chain carries TRBV9 and TRBJ2-3; TRBD2 is a possible D gene (7 bases). The CDR3 loop spans 16 amino acids. The V gene's germline CDR1 is SGDLS and CDR2 YYNGEE. Trimming took off 0 bases at V and 0 bases at J, with 11 bases between the two ends.

This clone was seen a single time. This chain connects TRBV10-3 to TRBJ2-1; D is undetermined. The CDR3 runs 13 residues. V dropped 3 bases and J dropped 4 bases, with 7 bases sitting between them. The germline V gene has CDR1 ENHRY and CDR2 SYGVKD. The CDR3 region has the DNA TGTGCCATCAGTGAACGAGATTACAATGAGCAGTTCTTC. Protein product: CAISERDYNEQFF.

This chain uses TRBV7-2 with TRBJ1-1; D not resolved. Per germline, CDR1 SGHTA and CDR2 FQGNSA. CDR3 size: 15 residues. The ends were cut back, 3 bases at V and 0 bases at J, with 11 bases in the middle. CDR3 nucleotides: TGTGCCAGCAGCTTTGGGCCCGTAATGAACACTGAAGCTTTCTTT. Translating it yields CASSFGPVMNTEAFF.

For this clone: Other DNA sequences in the same sample also yield this CDR3. The J gene is TRBJ2-7, the V gene TRBV7-2; 9 nucleotides align to TRBD1. Germline lookup yields CDR1 SGHTA and CDR2 FQGNSA. With V trimmed by 3 bases and J by 0 bases, 3 bases remained unmatched. The CDR3 extends over 15 amino acids. The CDR3 loop is CASSFTGGPSYEQYF. CDR3 coding DNA: TGTGCCAGCAGCTTCACAGGGGGCCCCTCCTACGAGCAGTACTTC. Using reference TRBV7-2 and TRBJ2-7 for the parts outside the CDR3, the full variable domain is GAGVSQSPSNKVTEKGKDVELRCDPISGHTALYWYRQSLGQGLEFLIYFQGNSAPDKSGLPSDRFSAERTGGSVSTLTIQRTQQEDSAVYLCASSFTGGPSYEQYFGPGTRLTVT.

DNA for the CDR3: TGCGCCAGCAGCCAAGACACGTTGGGGACAGGTCATACTAGCACAGATACGCAGTATTTT. Residues: CASSQDTLGTGHTSTDTQYF. The gene calls are TRBV4-3 and TRBJ2-3; 8 nucleotides line up with TRBD1. The CDR3 has 20 residues. CDR1 and CDR2 (germline): LGHNA, YSLEER. The junction had 14 bases not matched to a gene; V was cut back by 0 bases and J by 0 bases.

V is TRBV6-5 and J is TRBJ2-5; D remains unclear. Trimming shortened V by 3 bases and J by 0 bases, and 5 bases separated the two germline ends. CDR1 MNHEY and CDR2 SVGAGI come from the germline V gene. The length of the CDR3 is 13 residues. The CDR3 loop is CASSYMYQETQYF. In DNA, the CDR3 is TGTGCCAGCAGTTATATGTACCAAGAGACCCAGTACTTC.

The chain recombines TRBV7-2 with TRBJ2-7; TRBD1 might be the D (5 bases). Germline V gives CDR1 SGHTA, CDR2 FQGNSA. The V end lost 3 bases, the J end lost 7 bases, and 16 bases lay between the germline ends. This CDR3 region has 14 residues. In DNA, the CDR3 is TGTGCCAGCAGCTTTCGGGTCAGGGCGGAGGAGCAGTACTTC. This sequence encodes CASSFRVRAEEQYF. Filled out from reference TRBV7-2 and TRBJ2-7, the complete variable domain reads GAGVSQSPSNKVTEKGKDVELRCDPISGHTALYWYRQSLGQGLEFLIYFQGNSAPDKSGLPSDRFSAERTGGSVSTLTIQRTQQEDSAVYLCASSFRVRAEEQYFGPGTRLTVT.